The clone carrying this TCR beta chain was picked up one time. The data belong to a study of blood T cell repertoires in COVID-19. On the study more broadly: COVID-19 samples collected from the United States, Italy and Spain covered acute and convalescent phases.

Only in-frame clones appear in the TCRdb table, and some are missing; sequencing was by immunoSEQ multiplex PCR. The sample shows 180,000 or so clones, around four fifths of them seen only once. This CDR3 region has 14 residues. Germline V CDR1 and CDR2: SGHAT, FQDESV (reference sequence). Trimming left V 5 bases short and J 6 bases short, with 16 bases between. Sequenced: peripheral blood. This chain joins TRBV11-1 and TRBJ1-2; D is uncertain. This sequence was found in a woman in her 70s with COVID-19, enrolled during active disease. CDR3 loop: CASSPGYGRDGYTF. Here the CDR3 DNA reads TGTGCCAGCAGCCCGGGCTACGGGAGGGATGGCTACACCTTC. The variable domain in full, completed from reference TRBV11-1 and TRBJ1-2, reads EAEVAQSPRYKITEKSQAVAFWCDPISGHATLYWYRQILGQGPELLVQFQDESVVDDSQLPKDRFSAERLKGVDSTLKIQPAELGDSAMYLCASSPGYGRDGYTFGSGTRLTVV.